This T cell receptor beta chain was profiled in a study of T-cell memory formation after mild COVID-19. Study context: TCR clustering was largely donor specific. General observations from the study: CD4+ contracting clones were mainly CM and EM; CD8+ ones, EMRA. Clones shrinking from day 15 to 85 showed even CD4/CD8 mixes; later expanders tilted CD4+. Second-wave clones reaching peak frequency on day 37 lacked confirmed SARS-CoV-2 specificity.

Concerning this clonotype: Its antigen is as yet unknown.

CDR1 SQVTM and CDR2 ANQGSEA come from the germline V gene. The CDR3 totals 14 residues. Between the trimmed V and J ends, which lost 1 base and 7 bases, there was a span of 16 bases. TCRdb analysed the 5' RACE reads with MiXCR anew, one entry per CDR3 protein. Of 550,000 to 600,000 distinct CDR3 sequences listed, roughly 20% are singletons. This receptor was identified in an adult woman who had mild COVID-19 (a few samples of this study predate the infection). Cell type and time point are not known. The V call is TRBV29-1, the J call TRBJ2-5, with a weak D call TRBD1 (5 bases). What was sequenced was PBMCs or a T cell subset sorted from them (not recorded which). Here the CDR3 reads CSVEGLGAMATQYF. CDR3 DNA: TGCAGCGTTGAAGGGCTAGGGGCTATGGCGACCCAGTACTTC.